This T cell receptor beta chain stems from a study of CD8+CD57+ T cells in acquired aplastic anemia. Study-level information: Yields of DNA that came from sorted CD4+ and CD8+ cells averaged roughly 3.3 ug. Regarding the study as a whole: Between the patient and control groups, CD8+ Simpson's diversity did not differ significantly. In common between the patients and the controls were more than 25 CD8+ CDR3 sequences.

Genomic DNA, serving as template, underwent TCR beta VDJ and CDR3 profiling. A single record per CDR3 protein comes from TCRdb applying MiXCR to the reads. This table has under 200,000 distinct CDR3 sequences, more than 45% appearing once. By flow cytometry, patients selected for sequencing had shown an expansion of CD8+CD57+ cells. The blood sampling took place in patients who had so far received no therapy. The germline CDR1 and CDR2 sequences are LNHNV and YYDKDF (reference sequence). There are 16 residues in the CDR3. J gave up 1 base and V 0 bases, and 4 bases lay outside the gene matches. Note on this clonotype: The antigen remains undetermined.

This TCR derives from a human donor with aplastic anemia. The rearrangement uses TRBV15 and TRBJ2-3; 7 bases line up with TRBD2. Sequenced input: sorted CD4+, CD8+, or CD8+CD57+ T cells (not recorded which) from PBMCs. The CDR3 reads CATSREGGSGTDTQYF. For the CDR3, the DNA is TGTGCCACCAGCAGAGAAGGCGGGAGCGGCACAGATACGCAGTATTTT. The full variable domain, rest sourced from reference TRBV15 and TRBJ2-3, is DAMVIQNPRYQVTQFGKPVTLSCSQTLNHNVMYWYQQKSSQAPKLLFHYYDKDFNNEADTPDNFQSRRPNTSFCFLDIRSPGLGDTAMYLCATSREGGSGTDTQYFGPGTRLTVL.